A selection of T cell receptor beta chains follows, all from one sample in a study of Graves' ophthalmopathy and Graves' hyperthyroidism. One entry per CDR3 protein results from TCRdb running MiXCR on the multiplex PCR reads. The sample shows 500,000 to 800,000 distinct CDR3 sequences, about 38% of them seen only once. Sequencing was done on a sample of peripheral blood. The origin of the receptors is an adult man with Graves' ophthalmopathy. CDR3s include the opening cysteine and the closing phenylalanine or tryptophan. A D gene is named only where the DNA matches it firmly. Size is stated for part of the rows, as once, few or many counts, or as a class when the clone is expanded.

>TRBJ1-5|many|TRBV12-3/TRBV12-4|NA
TGTGCCAGCAGTTTGAAGGGTTGGGAGCCCCAGCATTTT
CASSLKGWEPQHF
>TRBJ2-6|NA|TRBV19|NA
TGTGCCAGTAGCACCGGAGGACGAGGCAACGTCCTGACTTTC
CASSTGGRGNVLTF
>TRBJ2-5|many|TRBV29-1|TRBD1
TGCAGCGTGCCCGGGACAGTAGAGACCCAGTACTTC
CSVPGTVETQYF
>TRBJ1-3|NA|TRBV6-1|NA
TGTGCCAGCAGTGAAGCGGCGTCGTTTGGAAACACCATATATTTT
CASSEAASFGNTIYF
>TRBJ1-6|NA|TRBV6-1|NA
TGTGCCAGCAATGGGGGGTTTAAGTCACCCCTCCACTTT
CASNGGFKSPLHF
>TRBJ2-6|few|TRBV6-6|NA
TGTGCCAGCAGTTCTGAAGGGTTAGGGGCCAACGTCCTGACTTTC
CASSSEGLGANVLTF
>TRBJ1-6|many|TRBV7-9|NA
TGTGCCAGCAGCTTATACGGGTTACTTGAATCACCCCTCCACTTT
CASSLYGLLESPLHF
>TRBJ2-5|NA|TRBV29-1|TRBD1
TGCAGCCGGGGAGCTGGGACAGGAGAGACCCAGTACTTC
CSRGAGTGETQYF
>TRBJ1-2|NA|TRBV7-8|NA
TGTGCCAGCAGCTTAGCGGGACACGGAGGTGACGGCTACACCTTC
CASSLAGHGGDGYTF
>TRBJ2-7|few|TRBV11-2|TRBD1
TGTGCCAGCAGCTTTAGACAGGGGCGCTCCTACGAGCAGTACTTC
CASSFRQGRSYEQYF
>TRBJ1-5|NA|TRBV15|NA
TGTGCCACCAGCAGGCCCTTCTTCGGGAGACAGCCCCAGCATTTT
CATSRPFFGRQPQHF
>TRBJ2-7|few|TRBV6-5|NA
TGTGCCAGCAAAAGGGACATACCCTCCTACGAGCAGTACTTC
CASKRDIPSYEQYF
>TRBJ1-3|many|TRBV9|NA
TGTGCCAGCAGCCCCTGGACATCTAGCTCTGGAAACACCATATATTTT
CASSPWTSSSGNTIYF
>TRBJ2-7|NA|TRBV25-1|NA
TGTGCCAGCAGTGAGGGGATTTACTCCTACGAGCAGTACTTC
CASSEGIYSYEQYF
>TRBJ1-5|NA|TRBV10-3|TRBD1
TGTGCCATCCGGGGGACAGGGGCCGGCCAAGAGACCCAGCATTTT
CAIRGTGAGQETQHF
>TRBJ2-2|few|TRBV9|NA
TGTGCCAGCAGCGTAGTCCCAAGTGGCACCGGGGAGCTGTTTTTT
CASSVVPSGTGELFF
>TRBJ1-6|few|TRBV6-6|NA
TGTGCCAGCAGAGCCGAAAGACCCGGGAGGTGGTTCACCCTCCACTTT
CASRAERPGRWFTLHF